This T cell receptor (beta chain) stems from a study of shared clonotypes between healthy human individuals. This clone was recorded at least ten times. Generated by immunoSEQ multiplex PCR, the TCRdb table keeps only in-frame clones and is missing some. The sample holds hundreds of thousands of clones, roughly 70% seen once. V lost 7 bases to trimming and J lost 3 bases; unmatched junction nucleotides: 9. Germline CDR1 and CDR2: SNHLY and FYNNEI. This CDR3 spans 14 amino acids. The study drew its donors from healthy HIV-negative adults without recent acute infections or vaccinations. Sample: memory CD4+ T cells sorted from blood. Specified subset: CD45RA-negative fraction. The chain recombines TRBV2 with TRBJ2-7, with 7 bases matching TRBD2. This clonotype was obtained from a woman in her twenties or thirties in good health. The CDR3 sequence: CASNALASGYEQYF. In nucleotides, the CDR3 is TGTGCCAGCAATGCACTAGCGTCAGGCTACGAGCAGTACTTC.